Included here is one T cell receptor (beta chain) sequence, with context. The V gene lost 4 bases and the J gene lost 3 bases, with 7 bases spanning the gap. CDR1 and CDR2 (germline): MNHEY, SMNVEV (reference sequence). This CDR3 spans 13 amino acids. The data were taken from a study of blood T cell repertoires in COVID-19. For the study at large: The United States, Italy and Spain were the sources of the acute and convalescent COVID-19 samples. The analysed material was cDNA or gDNA that came from T cells, B-cell-depleted T cells, or PBMCs.

Method: immunoSEQ multiplex PCR; TCRdb's copy keeps in-frame clones and lacks some. The sample gives approximately 70,000 clones, about nine tenths of which show up once; about an eighth is in the top ten. The V call is TRBV27, the J call TRBJ1-5; D is possibly TRBD1 (5 bases). Sequenced: peripheral blood. The sequence derives from a human donor with active COVID-19. The donor label of this sample is uncertain. Written as DNA, the CDR3 is TGTGCCAGCAGTTACAGGTTCAATCAGCCCCAGCATTTT. This gives the protein CASSYRFNQPQHF.